Below, 20 T cell receptor beta chains from the same sample are listed, as sequenced in a study of blood T cell repertoires in COVID-19. Generated by immunoSEQ multiplex PCR, the TCRdb table keeps only in-frame clones and is missing some. The sample has about 440,000 clones, around 89% seen once. The specimen was peripheral blood. These receptors came from a woman in her thirties with acute or convalescent COVID-19.

The chain carries TRBV12-1 and TRBJ1-3. TRBV12-1 is a documented pseudogene. The CDR3 length is 16 residues. Here the CDR3 DNA reads TGTGCCAGCAGCTCCGCGGGCAGGAACTCTGGAAACACCATATATTTT. Translated: CASSSAGRNSGNTIYF.

This chain links TRBV3-1 (or the pseudogene TRBV3-2) with TRBJ1-2, with 11 bases fitting TRBD1. The CDR3 loop spans 14 amino acids. V was pared by 5 bases and J by 5 bases, with 4 bases of the junction left unmatched. The germline V gene has CDR1 LGHDT and CDR2 YNNKEL (reference sequence). CDR3 coding DNA: TGTGCCAGCAGCTACGGGACAGGGGGATATGGCTACACCTTC. It yields the protein CASSYGTGGYGYTF.

This clone was seen a single time. The chain links TRBV5-1 to TRBJ2-5; 8 bases map to TRBD1. CDR1 and CDR2 (germline): SGHRS, YFSETQ. The junction had 3 bases not matched to a gene; V was cut back by 0 bases and J by 2 bases. The CDR3 is made up of 15 amino acids. CDR3 loop: CASSLGDRSQETQYF. The DNA of the CDR3 is TGCGCCAGCAGCTTGGGGGACAGGAGTCAAGAGACCCAGTACTTC.

The chain carries TRBV19 and TRBJ1-5; D may be TRBD1 (5 bases). The CDR3 has 15 residues. The V and J ends lost 1 base and 4 bases respectively, with 11 bases between them. Per the germline V gene, CDR1 is LNHDA and CDR2 is SQIVND (reference sequence). CDR3 residues: CASSIVGGANQPQHF. The CDR3 DNA reads TGTGCCAGTAGTATAGTAGGTGGGGCAAATCAGCCCCAGCATTTT.

The chain uses TRBV19 and TRBJ2-2, with TRBD1 matching 7 bases. CDR3 length: 15 residues. Unmatched junction bases numbered 4, after V lost 1 base and J lost 5 bases. Germline CDR1 reads LNHDA; CDR2 reads SQIVND (reference sequence). The CDR3 DNA reads TGTGCCAGTAGTATAGGGGCAGGGGGAACCGGGGAGCTGTTTTTT. The encoded protein is CASSIGAGGTGELFF. Together with reference TRBV19 and TRBJ2-2, the CDR3 gives the full variable domain: DGGITQSPKYLFRKEGQNVTLSCEQNLNHDAMYWYRQDPGQGLRLIYYSQIVNDFQKGDIAEGYSVSREKKESFPLTVTSAQKNPTAFYLCASSIGAGGTGELFFGEGSRLTVL.

Only one count was recorded for this clone. The rearrangement uses TRBV10-3 and TRBJ1-3; possible D gene TRBD1, 5 bases. Germline V CDR1 and CDR2: ENHRY, SYGVKD. V was pared by 5 bases and J by 3 bases, with 17 bases between. The CDR3 covers 16 residues. The CDR3 loop reads CAISLLPGGGGNTIYF. CDR3 sequence (DNA): TGTGCCATCAGTCTCCTTCCCGGGGGAGGTGGAAACACCATATATTTT.

The J gene is TRBJ2-7, the V gene TRBV11-2, with 8 bases lining up with TRBD1. Trimming removed 5 bases from V and 3 bases from J; junction bases left unmatched: 6. The CDR3 is made up of 14 amino acids. CDR1 is SGHAT, CDR2 FQNNGV, per germline. The chain's CDR3 is CASSVGTGNYEQYF. The CDR3 region has the DNA TGTGCCAGCAGCGTCGGGACAGGCAACTACGAGCAGTACTTC.

V and J are TRBV15 and TRBJ2-7, with 8 bases that match TRBD1. Trimming took 6 bases from V and 1 from J; bases not matched to a gene: 8. The CDR3 spans 15 residues. Germline loops: CDR1 LNHNV, CDR2 YYDKDF (reference sequence). CDR3 in amino acids: CATRKTGAPSYEQYF. The DNA of the CDR3 is TGTGCCACCAGGAAGACAGGGGCGCCGTCCTACGAGCAGTACTTC.

The V and J genes are TRBV7-8 and TRBJ1-1, with D perhaps matching TRBD1 (5 bases). This CDR3 comprises 14 residues. The V gene lost 1 base and the J gene lost 6 bases, with 12 bases spanning the gap. Germline V gene sequence: CDR1 SGHVS, CDR2 FQNEAQ. DNA for the CDR3: TGTGCCAGCAGCTTAGACGCAGGGTACGCTGAAGCTTTCTTT. This codes for CASSLDAGYAEAFF.

The rearrangement uses TRBV30 and TRBJ1-3, with D perhaps TRBD1 (6 bases). V lost 1 base and J lost 3, with 13 bases in between. There are 15 residues in the CDR3. Germline V CDR1 and CDR2: GTSNPN, SVGIG (reference sequence). In nucleotides, the CDR3 is TGTGCCTGGAGTGGTCGGGGGGCAAATGGAAACACCATATATTTT. This translates into CAWSGRGANGNTIYF.

The chain links TRBV18 to TRBJ1-3; 9 bases are shared with TRBD1. J gave up 1 base and V 4 bases, and 2 bases lay outside the gene matches. Germline values: CDR1 KGHSH, CDR2 LQKENI. This CDR3 contains 15 residues. The CDR3: CASSQGTGSGNTIYF. DNA of the CDR3: TGTGCCAGCTCACAAGGGACAGGGTCTGGAAACACCATATATTTT.

The chain carries TRBV27 and TRBJ1-1, with D maybe TRBD1 (6 bases). Germline V gene data show CDR1 as MNHEY and CDR2 as SMNVEV (reference sequence). Trimming shortened V by 7 bases and J by 3 bases, and 21 bases separated the two germline ends. There are 16 residues in the CDR3. The CDR3 DNA follows: TGTGCCAGCAAAACTAGGGGGGGGATCGTGTACACTGAAGCTTTCTTT. Protein product: CASKTRGGIVYTEAFF.

The chain joins TRBV9 to TRBJ2-7; 8 bases are a match to TRBD2. Losses at the gene ends were 4 bases for V and 2 bases for J; bases not matched to a gene: 5. CDR3 length equals 14 residues. CDR1 and CDR2 (germline): SGDLS, YYNGEE. The CDR3 sequence is CASSPTRGAYEQYF. CDR3 DNA: TGTGCCAGCAGCCCCACGCGGGGGGCCTACGAGCAGTACTTC.

This clone was detected once. V is TRBV5-1 and J is TRBJ2-5; 9 bases map to TRBD2. J was trimmed by 2 bases and V by 1 base; bases with no gene match: 9. There are 17 residues in the CDR3. The germline CDR1 and CDR2 sequences are SGHRS and YFSETQ. The CDR3 loop reads CASSLLPSGAVQETQYF. The CDR3 bases are TGCGCCAGCAGCTTGCTCCCTAGCGGGGCTGTACAAGAGACCCAGTACTTC.

This clone has more than one count but fewer than ten. The chain is built from TRBV27 and TRBJ2-6, with D possibly matching TRBD2 (6 bases). Trimming cost V 3 bases and J 2 bases, with 14 bases left between them. From germline, CDR1 is MNHEY and CDR2 SMNVEV (reference sequence). CDR3 size: 17 residues. CDR3 residues: CASSFGRRGTGANVLTF. The CDR3 DNA reads as TGTGCCAGCAGTTTTGGAAGGAGGGGCACTGGGGCCAACGTCCTGACTTTC.

CDR3 nucleotide sequence: TGTGCCAGCAGTTGGCGGGGGGGCCGAAATCGGGACGAGCAGTTCTTC. Translating it yields CASSWRGGRNRDEQFF. V gene TRBV2 combines with J gene TRBJ2-1; 9 bases map to TRBD2. The V and J ends lost 5 bases and 10 bases, in that order; junction bases with no gene match: 15. The V gene's germline CDR1 is SNHLY and CDR2 FYNNEI. This CDR3 comprises 16 residues.

This rearrangement joins TRBV30 to TRBJ2-2, with 12 bases identical to TRBD2. After removal of 5 bases from V and 6 bases from J, the junction contained 4 bases not matched to a gene. The germline gives CDR1 GTSNPN, CDR2 SVGIG (reference sequence). The CDR3 covers 14 residues. The CDR3 spells CAWVLAGGPGELFF. The CDR3 DNA sequence: TGTGCCTGGGTACTAGCGGGGGGCCCCGGGGAGCTGTTTTTT.

V usage is TRBV5-4 and J usage is TRBJ1-6; 7 nucleotides line up with TRBD1. The CDR3 spans 15 residues. J lost 3 bases, V lost 9 bases, and 9 bases had no gene match. Germline values: CDR1 SGHNT, CDR2 YYREEE (reference sequence). CDR3 region: CATAETGLYNSPLHF. The CDR3 nucleotides are TGTGCCACCGCGGAGACAGGGCTCTATAATTCACCCCTCCACTTT.

The chain is built from TRBV13 and TRBJ1-3; TRBD1 might be the D (5 bases). Germline CDR1 is PRHDT and CDR2 is FYEKMQ (reference sequence). The CDR3 covers 14 residues. Trimming stripped 7 bases from V and 4 bases from J, with 14 bases between. This CDR3 reads CASTPTGVGNTIYF. The DNA of the CDR3 is TGTGCCAGCACTCCCACGGGGGTCGGAAACACCATATATTTT.

This clone was counted only a few times. The rearrangement uses TRBV10-2 and TRBJ2-1, with D uncertain. The germline V and J ends were trimmed by 6 bases and 4 bases, with 4 bases remaining between them. The CDR3 runs 11 residues. Germline V gene sequence: CDR1 WSHSY, CDR2 SAAADI. The CDR3 DNA follows: TGCGCCAGCAGACTTTACAATGAGCAGTTCTTC. Translating it yields CASRLYNEQFF.